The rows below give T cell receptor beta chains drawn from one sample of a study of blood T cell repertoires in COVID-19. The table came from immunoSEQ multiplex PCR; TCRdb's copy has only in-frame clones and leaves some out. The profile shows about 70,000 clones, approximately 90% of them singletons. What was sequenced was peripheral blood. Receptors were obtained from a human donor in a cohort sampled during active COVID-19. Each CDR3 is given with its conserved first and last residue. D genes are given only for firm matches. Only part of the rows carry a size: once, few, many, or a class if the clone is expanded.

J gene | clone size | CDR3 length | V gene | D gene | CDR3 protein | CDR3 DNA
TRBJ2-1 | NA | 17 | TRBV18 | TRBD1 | CASSRGQAPPTMNEQFF | TGTGCCAGCTCCCGTGGACAGGCCCCCCCTACAATGAATGAGCAGTTCTTC
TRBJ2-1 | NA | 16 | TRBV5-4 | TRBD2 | CASSLGGASGDRGQFF | TGTGCCAGCAGCTTGGGAGGGGCTAGCGGGGACCGGGGGCAGTTCTTC
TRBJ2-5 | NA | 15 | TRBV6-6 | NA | CASSYYKGGQETQYF | TGTGCCAGCAGTTACTATAAGGGGGGGCAAGAGACCCAGTACTTC
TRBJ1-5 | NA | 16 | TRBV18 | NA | CASSPQRQLSNQPQHF | TGTGCCAGCTCACCGCAGCGGCAGCTTAGCAATCAGCCCCAGCATTTT
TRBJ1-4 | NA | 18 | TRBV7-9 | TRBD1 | CASTPRSGQGLDDEKLFF | TGTGCCAGCACCCCCCGGTCGGGACAGGGGCTAGATGATGAAAAACTGTTTTTT
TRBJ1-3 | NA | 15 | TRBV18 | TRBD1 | CASSGQGAAGNTIYF | TGTGCCAGCTCGGGACAGGGGGCGGCTGGAAACACCATATATTTT
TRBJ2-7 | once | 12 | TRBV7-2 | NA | CASSLFPREQYF | TGTGCCAGCAGCTTATTCCCTCGCGAGCAGTACTTC
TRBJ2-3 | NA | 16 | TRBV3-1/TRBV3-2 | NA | CASSRLVGSFTDTQYF | TGTGCCAGCAGCCGGTTAGTAGGGAGTTTTACAGATACGCAGTATTTT
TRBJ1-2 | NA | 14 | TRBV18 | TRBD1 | CASSPYTGGYGYTF | TGTGCCAGCTCACCGTACACAGGGGGCTATGGCTACACCTTC
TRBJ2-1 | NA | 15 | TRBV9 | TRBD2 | CASSAGLAINNEQFF | TGTGCCAGCAGCGCGGGACTAGCGATCAACAATGAGCAGTTCTTC
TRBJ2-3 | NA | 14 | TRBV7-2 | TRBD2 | CASCTSGSTDTQYF | TGTGCCAGCTGCACTAGCGGGTCCACAGATACGCAGTATTTT
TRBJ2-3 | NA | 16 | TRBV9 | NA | CASSTHGTSRTDTQYF | TGTGCCAGCAGCACCCACGGGACTTCTCGCACAGATACGCAGTATTTT
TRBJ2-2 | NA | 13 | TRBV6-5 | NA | CASSSPNTGELFF | TGTGCCAGCAGTTCCCCAAACACCGGGGAGCTGTTTTTT
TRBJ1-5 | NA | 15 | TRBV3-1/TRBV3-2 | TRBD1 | CASSQGDSLGQPQHF | TGTGCCAGCAGCCAGGGGGACAGCCTAGGGCAGCCCCAGCATTTT
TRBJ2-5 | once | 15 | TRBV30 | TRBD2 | CAWRLAGGPAETQYF | TGTGCCTGGAGACTAGCGGGAGGGCCGGCGGAGACCCAGTACTTC
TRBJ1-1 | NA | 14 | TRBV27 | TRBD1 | CASSSAGGRTEAFF | TGTGCCAGCAGTTCAGCAGGGGGTCGGACTGAAGCTTTCTTT
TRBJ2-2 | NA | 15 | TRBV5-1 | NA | CASRPDSPNTGELFF | TGCGCCAGCAGACCGGATAGCCCTAACACCGGGGAGCTGTTTTTT
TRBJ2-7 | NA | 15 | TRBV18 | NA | CASSPLQGRTYEQYF | TGTGCCAGCTCACCCCTACAGGGCCGAACCTACGAGCAGTACTTC
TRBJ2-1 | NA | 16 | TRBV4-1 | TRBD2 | CASSQETSQSRGEQFF | TGCGCCAGCAGCCAAGAGACTAGCCAAAGTCGTGGTGAGCAGTTCTTC
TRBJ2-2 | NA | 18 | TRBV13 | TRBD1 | CASRPGVSRTGRTGELFF | TGTGCCAGCAGGCCAGGGGTATCCCGGACAGGGCGCACCGGGGAGCTGTTTTTT
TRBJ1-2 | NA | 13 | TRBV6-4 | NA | CASSPYLNYGYTF | TGTGCCAGCAGCCCGTACCTAAACTATGGCTACACCTTC
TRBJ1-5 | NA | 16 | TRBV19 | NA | CASSISTGTLGQPQHF | TGTGCCAGTAGTATTTCCACAGGGACACTTGGGCAGCCCCAGCATTTT
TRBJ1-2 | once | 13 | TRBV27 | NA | CASSPGAAGGYTF | TGTGCCAGCAGTCCTGGGGCGGCCGGTGGCTACACCTTC
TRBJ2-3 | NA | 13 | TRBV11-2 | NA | CASSFGGTDTQYF | TGTGCCAGCAGCTTCGGGGGTACAGATACGCAGTATTTT
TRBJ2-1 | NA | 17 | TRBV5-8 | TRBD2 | CASSFIAASGSGNEQFF | TGTGCCAGCAGCTTTATCGCAGCTAGCGGGAGTGGCAATGAGCAGTTCTTC
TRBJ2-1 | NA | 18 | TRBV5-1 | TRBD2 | CASSSFLAGATSYNEQFF | TGCGCCAGCAGCTCGTTCCTAGCGGGAGCCACCTCCTACAATGAGCAGTTCTTC
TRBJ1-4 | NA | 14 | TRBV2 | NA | CASGRGGTNEKLFF | TGTGCCAGTGGTCGGGGGGGAACTAATGAAAAACTGTTTTTT
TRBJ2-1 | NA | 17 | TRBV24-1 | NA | CATSDLAAGDLYNEQFF | TGTGCCACCAGTGATTTGGCCGCCGGAGACTTATACAATGAGCAGTTCTTC
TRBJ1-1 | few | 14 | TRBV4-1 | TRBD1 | CASSLDEPRGRTFF | TGCGCCAGCAGCCTCGATGAGCCCAGGGGGAGGACTTTCTTT
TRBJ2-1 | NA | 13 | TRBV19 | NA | CASSTTSYNEQFF | TGTGCCAGTAGTACGACTAGTTACAATGAGCAGTTCTTC
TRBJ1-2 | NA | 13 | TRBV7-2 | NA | CASSSNSGFGYTF | TGTGCCAGCAGCTCCAATTCGGGGTTCGGCTACACCTTC
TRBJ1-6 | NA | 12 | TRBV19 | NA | CASNGGNSPLHF | TGTGCCAGTAACGGGGGTAATTCACCCCTCCACTTT
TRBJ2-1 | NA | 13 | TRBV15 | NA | CATSRVEGSEQFF | TGTGCCACCAGCAGAGTAGAGGGTAGTGAGCAGTTCTTC
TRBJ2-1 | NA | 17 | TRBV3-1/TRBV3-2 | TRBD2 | CAVTRGLAGFSYNEQFF | TGTGCCGTAACGAGGGGACTAGCGGGGTTCTCCTACAATGAGCAGTTCTTC
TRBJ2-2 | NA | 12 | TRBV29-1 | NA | CSVQPWEGELFF | TGCAGCGTTCAGCCATGGGAGGGGGAGCTGTTTTTT
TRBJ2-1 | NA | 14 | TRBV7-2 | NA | CASSFRHRNNEQFF | TGTGCCAGCAGCTTCCGTCACAGAAACAATGAGCAGTTCTTC
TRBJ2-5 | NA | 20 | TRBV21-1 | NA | CASSKVASRSRGRDQETQYF | TGTGCCAGCAGCAAAGTGGCATCCAGATCCAGGGGGCGAGATCAAGAGACCCAGTACTTC
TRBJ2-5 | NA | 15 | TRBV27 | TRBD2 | CASRGSSGIGKTQYF | TGTGCCAGCAGGGGGTCTAGCGGGATTGGAAAGACCCAGTACTTC
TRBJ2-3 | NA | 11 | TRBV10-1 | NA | CASSASDTQYF | TGCGCCAGCAGTGCGTCAGATACGCAGTATTTT
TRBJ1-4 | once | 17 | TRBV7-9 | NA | CASSSLGRAVTNEKLFF | TGTGCCAGCAGCTCACTGGGGAGGGCAGTAACTAATGAAAAACTGTTTTTT
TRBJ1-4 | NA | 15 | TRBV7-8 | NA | CASSSLDGTNEKLFF | TGTGCCAGCAGCTCTCTTGACGGGACTAATGAAAAACTGTTTTTT
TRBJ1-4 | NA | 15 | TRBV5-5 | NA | CASSPWGGPNEKLFF | TGTGCCAGCAGCCCCTGGGGGGGACCTAATGAAAAACTGTTTTTT
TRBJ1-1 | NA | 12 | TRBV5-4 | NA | CASSLSHTEAFF | TGTGCCAGCAGCTTGTCTCACACTGAAGCTTTCTTT
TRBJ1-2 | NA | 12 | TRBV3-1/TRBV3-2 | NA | CASLNRDNGYTF | TGTGCCAGCCTTAACAGGGATAACGGCTACACCTTC
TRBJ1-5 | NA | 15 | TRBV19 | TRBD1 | CASSTDRVLGQPQHF | TGTGCCAGTAGTACGGACAGGGTGTTGGGTCAGCCCCAGCATTTT
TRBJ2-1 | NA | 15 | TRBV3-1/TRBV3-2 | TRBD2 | CASSPLGGAYNEQFF | TGTGCCAGCAGCCCCCTCGGGGGGGCCTACAATGAGCAGTTCTTC
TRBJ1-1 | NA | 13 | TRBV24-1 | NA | CATSDRQTGGAFF | TGTGCCACCAGTGACCGACAGACAGGCGGAGCTTTCTTT
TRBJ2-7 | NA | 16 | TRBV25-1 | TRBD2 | CASSATSGSRAYEQYF | TGTGCCAGCAGTGCGACTAGCGGGAGTAGAGCCTACGAGCAGTACTTC
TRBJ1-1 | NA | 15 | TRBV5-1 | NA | CASSLENDRNTEAFF | TGCGCCAGCAGCTTGGAGAACGACAGGAACACTGAAGCTTTCTTT